A selection of T cell receptor beta chains follows, all from one sample in a study of T cell responses to AZD1222 COVID-19 vaccine. Some clones are missing from TCRdb's copy, which holds only in-frame ones; the method was immunoSEQ multiplex PCR. The sample records under 140,000 clones, just under 95% being singletons. The starting material was peripheral blood, obtained on day 0 of AZD1222 vaccination. Source of these receptors: an adult in good health. CDR3s include the opening cysteine and the closing phenylalanine or tryptophan. Fields, in order: clone size, J gene, V gene, D gene, CDR3 DNA, CDR3 protein. A D gene is named only where the DNA matches it firmly. Some rows have no size entry. The others give once, few or many, or a class for an expanded clone.

size: once; J: TRBJ1-1; V: TRBV29-1; D: -; DNA: TGCAGCGTTGACGCCTCAGGGACTGAAGCTTTCTTT; CDR3: CSVDASGTEAFF
size: -; J: TRBJ1-4; V: TRBV15; D: -; DNA: TGTGCCACCAGCGGTCACCGGGACGGGGGGGAAAAACTGTTTTTT; CDR3: CATSGHRDGGEKLFF
size: -; J: TRBJ1-1; V: TRBV5-1; D: -; DNA: TGCGCCAGCAGCCCCCAGGTGAACACTGAAGCTTTCTTT; CDR3: CASSPQVNTEAFF
size: -; J: TRBJ2-5; V: TRBV19; D: -; DNA: TGTGCCAGTAGGCGAGGGGTGACAGGGAGGGAGACCCAGTACTTC; CDR3: CASRRGVTGRETQYF
size: -; J: TRBJ2-5; V: TRBV5-1; D: -; DNA: TGCGCCAGCAGCTTGTATGGGTTAGGGCAAGAGACCCAGTACTTC; CDR3: CASSLYGLGQETQYF
size: -; J: TRBJ1-3; V: TRBV6-5; D: -; DNA: TGTGCCAGCAGTTTTGACGGTACCTCTGGAAACACCATATATTTT; CDR3: CASSFDGTSGNTIYF
size: -; J: TRBJ1-6; V: TRBV27; D: -; DNA: TGTGCCAGCACTCATTGGGGGGCGAACCATTCACCCCTCCACTTT; CDR3: CASTHWGANHSPLHF
size: -; J: TRBJ2-1; V: TRBV9; D: TRBD2; DNA: TGTGCCAGCAGCGTAGTCAGCGGGGTCAACAATGAGCAGTTCTTC; CDR3: CASSVVSGVNNEQFF
size: -; J: TRBJ1-1; V: TRBV4-2; D: -; DNA: TGTGCCAGCAGCCAAGCCCCCACATGGAGGAGGAAGGAAACTGAAGCTTTCTTT; CDR3: CASSQAPTWRRKETEAFF
size: -; J: TRBJ1-6; V: TRBV6-4; D: -; DNA: TGTGCCAGCTCCCCCGCAGGGAATTCACCCCTCCACTTT; CDR3: CASSPAGNSPLHF
size: -; J: TRBJ1-2; V: TRBV7-9; D: -; DNA: TGTGCCAGCAGCTTGGAACAAGGTGGTTACTATGGCTACACCTTC; CDR3: CASSLEQGGYYGYTF
size: -; J: TRBJ1-1; V: TRBV6-5; D: TRBD1; DNA: TGTGCCAGCGAAACAGGGGACACTGAAGCTTTCTTT; CDR3: CASETGDTEAFF
size: once; J: TRBJ2-1; V: TRBV27; D: -; DNA: TGTGCCAGCACCCCCCTCACGGGCCCGAACAATGAGCAGTTCTTC; CDR3: CASTPLTGPNNEQFF
size: -; J: TRBJ1-3; V: TRBV3-1/TRBV3-2; D: TRBD1; DNA: TGTGCCAGCAGCCAGAACAGGGGAGGAAACACCATATATTTT; CDR3: CASSQNRGGNTIYF
size: -; J: TRBJ1-2; V: TRBV19; D: TRBD1; DNA: TGTGCCAGTAGTTTTCAGGGGGCAAGTGGCTACACCTTC; CDR3: CASSFQGASGYTF
size: -; J: TRBJ1-2; V: TRBV3-1/TRBV3-2; D: -; DNA: TGTGCCAGCAGCCAGGGTCGTGGCTACACCTTC; CDR3: CASSQGRGYTF
size: -; J: TRBJ1-5; V: TRBV30; D: TRBD1; DNA: TGTGCCTGGAGTGACAGGGGGCTTAGAAGCAATCAGCCCCAGCATTTT; CDR3: CAWSDRGLRSNQPQHF
size: -; J: TRBJ1-2; V: TRBV10-3; D: -; DNA: TGTGCCATCAGTGCGACGGCCGACTATGGCTACACCTTC; CDR3: CAISATADYGYTF
size: -; J: TRBJ2-1; V: TRBV14; D: TRBD2; DNA: TGTGCCAGCAGCCAAAAGCGGGGGCCGTACAATGAGCAGTTCTTC; CDR3: CASSQKRGPYNEQFF
size: once; J: TRBJ2-7; V: TRBV5-6; D: -; DNA: TGTGCCAGCAGCTTTAAGTTCGGGGGCACCGACGAGCAGTACTTC; CDR3: CASSFKFGGTDEQYF
size: once; J: TRBJ1-3; V: TRBV6-5; D: -; DNA: TGTGCCAGCAGTTCAGGAATCCTCTCTGGAAACACCATATATTTT; CDR3: CASSSGILSGNTIYF
size: -; J: TRBJ1-4; V: TRBV27; D: TRBD1; DNA: TGTGCCAGCAGCATCCAAACAGGGGGCCGGGATGAAAAACTGTTTTTT; CDR3: CASSIQTGGRDEKLFF
size: -; J: TRBJ1-1; V: TRBV7-2; D: -; DNA: TGTGCCAGCAGCTGGGGCCTTAAGAGACCTGAAGCTTTCTTT; CDR3: CASSWGLKRPEAFF
size: -; J: TRBJ1-6; V: TRBV12-3/TRBV12-4; D: -; DNA: TGTGCCAGCAGGGCAAAAGTTTCACCCCTCCACTTT; CDR3: CASRAKVSPLHF
size: few; J: TRBJ2-7; V: TRBV6-2/TRBV6-3; D: -; DNA: TGTGCCAGCAGTCCCGCGTGGGACACCCCCTACGAGCAGTACTTC; CDR3: CASSPAWDTPYEQYF
size: -; J: TRBJ2-2; V: TRBV7-8; D: -; DNA: TGTGCCAGCAGCTTTCTAGAAGGGGTGAACACCGGGGAGCTGTTTTTT; CDR3: CASSFLEGVNTGELFF
size: -; J: TRBJ2-5; V: TRBV6-5; D: -; DNA: TGTGCCAGCAGAGGAGTGAGGCTCCAAGAGACCCAGTACTTC; CDR3: CASRGVRLQETQYF
size: -; J: TRBJ1-6; V: TRBV11-2; D: TRBD1; DNA: TGTGCCAGCAGCGAGACAGGGTACTATAATTCACCCCTCCACTTT; CDR3: CASSETGYYNSPLHF
size: -; J: TRBJ1-1; V: TRBV27; D: TRBD1; DNA: TGTGCCAGCAGTTCCCTAACAGGGGTCGGGAACACTGAAGCTTTCTTT; CDR3: CASSSLTGVGNTEAFF